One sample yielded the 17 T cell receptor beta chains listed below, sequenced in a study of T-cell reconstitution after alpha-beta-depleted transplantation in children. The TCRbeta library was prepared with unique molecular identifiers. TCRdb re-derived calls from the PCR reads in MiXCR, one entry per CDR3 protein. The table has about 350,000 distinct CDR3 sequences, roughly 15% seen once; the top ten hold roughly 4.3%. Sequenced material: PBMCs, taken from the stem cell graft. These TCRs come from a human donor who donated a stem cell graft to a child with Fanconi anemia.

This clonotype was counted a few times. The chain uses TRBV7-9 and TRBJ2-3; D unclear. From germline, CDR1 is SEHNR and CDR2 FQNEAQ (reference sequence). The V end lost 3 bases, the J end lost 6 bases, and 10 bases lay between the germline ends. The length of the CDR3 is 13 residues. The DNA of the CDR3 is TGTGCCAGCAGCTTTAGGAGCGTGGATACGCAGTATTTT. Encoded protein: CASSFRSVDTQYF.

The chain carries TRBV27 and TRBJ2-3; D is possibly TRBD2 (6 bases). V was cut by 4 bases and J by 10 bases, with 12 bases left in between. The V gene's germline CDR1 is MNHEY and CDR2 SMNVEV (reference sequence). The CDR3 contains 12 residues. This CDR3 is CASSSGWGAQYF. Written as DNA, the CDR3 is TGTGCCAGCAGTTCAGGGTGGGGGGCGCAGTATTTT.

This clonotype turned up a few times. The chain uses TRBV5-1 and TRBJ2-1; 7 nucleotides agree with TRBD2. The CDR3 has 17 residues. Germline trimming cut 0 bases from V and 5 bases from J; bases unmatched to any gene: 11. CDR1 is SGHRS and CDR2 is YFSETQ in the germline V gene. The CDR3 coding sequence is TGCGCCAGCAGCTTGGATTTCGGGGGGACCCTCAACAATGAGCAGTTCTTC. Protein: CASSLDFGGTLNNEQFF. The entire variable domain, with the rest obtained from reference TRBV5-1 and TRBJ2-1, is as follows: KAGVTQTPRYLIKTRGQQVTLSCSPISGHRSVSWYQQTPGQGLQFLFEYFSETQRNKGNFPGRFSGRQFSNSRSEMNVSTLELGDSALYLCASSLDFGGTLNNEQFFGPGTRLTVL.

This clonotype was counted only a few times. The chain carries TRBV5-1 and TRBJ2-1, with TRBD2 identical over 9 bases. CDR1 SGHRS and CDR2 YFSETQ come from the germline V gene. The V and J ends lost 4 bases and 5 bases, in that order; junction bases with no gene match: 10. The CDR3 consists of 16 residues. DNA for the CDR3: TGCGCCAGCAGCACGGGACTAGCTGGACCCCACAATGAGCAGTTCTTC. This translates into CASSTGLAGPHNEQFF.

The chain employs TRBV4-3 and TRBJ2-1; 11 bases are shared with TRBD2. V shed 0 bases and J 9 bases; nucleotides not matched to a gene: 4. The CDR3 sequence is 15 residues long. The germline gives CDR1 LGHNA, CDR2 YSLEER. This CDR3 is CASSQELAGVGEQFF. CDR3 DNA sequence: TGCGCCAGCAGCCAAGAACTAGCGGGGGTTGGTGAGCAGTTCTTC.

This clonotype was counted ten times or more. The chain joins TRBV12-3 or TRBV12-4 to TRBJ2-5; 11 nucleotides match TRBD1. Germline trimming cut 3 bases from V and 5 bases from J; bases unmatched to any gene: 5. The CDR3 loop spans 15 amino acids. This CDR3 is CASSFLDRGPETQYF. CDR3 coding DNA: TGTGCCAGCAGTTTCCTGGACAGGGGGCCTGAGACCCAGTACTTC.

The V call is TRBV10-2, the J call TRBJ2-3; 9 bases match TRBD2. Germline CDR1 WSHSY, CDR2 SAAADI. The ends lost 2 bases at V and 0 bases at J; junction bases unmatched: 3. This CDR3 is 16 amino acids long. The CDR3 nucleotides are TGCGCCAGCAGTGAGAGCGGGGGGCTTAGCACAGATACGCAGTATTTT. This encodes CASSESGGLSTDTQYF.

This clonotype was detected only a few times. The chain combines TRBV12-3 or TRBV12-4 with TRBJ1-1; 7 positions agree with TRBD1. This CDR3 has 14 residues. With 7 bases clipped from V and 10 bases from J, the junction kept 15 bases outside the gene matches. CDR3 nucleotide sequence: TGTGCCAGCACCCCCGGGACAGCCATAGACACAGCTTTCTTT. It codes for CASTPGTAIDTAFF.

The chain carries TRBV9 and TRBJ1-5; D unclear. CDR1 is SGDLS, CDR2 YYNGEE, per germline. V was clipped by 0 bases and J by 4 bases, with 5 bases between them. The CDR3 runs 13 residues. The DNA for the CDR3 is TGTGCCAGCAGCGTAGGTGAGAATCAGCCCCAGCATTTT. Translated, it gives CASSVGENQPQHF. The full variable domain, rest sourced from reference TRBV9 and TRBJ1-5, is DSGVTQTPKHLITATGQRVTLRCSPRSGDLSVYWYQQSLDQGLQFLIQYYNGEERAKGNILERFSAQQFPDLHSELNLSSLELGDSALYFCASSVGENQPQHFGDGTRLSIL.

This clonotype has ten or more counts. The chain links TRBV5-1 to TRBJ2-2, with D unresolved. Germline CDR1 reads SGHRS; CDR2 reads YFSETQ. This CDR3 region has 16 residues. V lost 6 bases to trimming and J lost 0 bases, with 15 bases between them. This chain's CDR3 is CASTVLNVANTGELFF. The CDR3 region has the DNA TGCGCCAGCACCGTTTTAAATGTAGCGAACACCGGGGAGCTGTTTTTT.

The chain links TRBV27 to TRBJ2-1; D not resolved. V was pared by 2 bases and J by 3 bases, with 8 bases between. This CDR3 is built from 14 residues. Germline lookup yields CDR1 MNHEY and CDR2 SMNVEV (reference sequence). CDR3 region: CASSLEPFYNEQFF. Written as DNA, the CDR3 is TGTGCCAGCAGTTTAGAGCCGTTCTACAATGAGCAGTTCTTC.

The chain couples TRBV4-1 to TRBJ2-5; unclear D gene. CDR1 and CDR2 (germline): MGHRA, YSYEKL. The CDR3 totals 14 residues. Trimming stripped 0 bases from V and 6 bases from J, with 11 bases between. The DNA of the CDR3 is TGCGCCAGCAGCCAAGAATCGGCGTCGAAGACCCAGTACTTC. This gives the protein CASSQESASKTQYF.

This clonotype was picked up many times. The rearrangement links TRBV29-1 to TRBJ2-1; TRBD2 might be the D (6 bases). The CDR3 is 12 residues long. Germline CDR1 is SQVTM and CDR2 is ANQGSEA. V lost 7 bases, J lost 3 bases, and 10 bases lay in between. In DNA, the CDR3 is TGCAGCGGGGGGGAAATCTACAATGAGCAGTTCTTC. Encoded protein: CSGGEIYNEQFF.

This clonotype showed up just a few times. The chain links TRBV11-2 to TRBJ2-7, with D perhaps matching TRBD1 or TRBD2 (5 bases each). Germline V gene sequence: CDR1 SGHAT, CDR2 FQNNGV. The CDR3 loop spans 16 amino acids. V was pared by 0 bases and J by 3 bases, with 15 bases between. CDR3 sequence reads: CASSLEVLEGIYEQYF. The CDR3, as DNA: TGTGCCAGCAGCTTAGAGGTGCTTGAGGGGATCTACGAGCAGTACTTC.

Written as DNA, the CDR3 is TGTGCCAGCAGCTCCCGTGAAAGCTACGAGCAGTACTTC. Translation: CASSSRESYEQYF. J is TRBJ2-7 and V is TRBV7-2; no reliable D call. The CDR3 is 13 amino acids. Trimming took 4 bases from V and 3 from J, leaving 10 bases between them. Germline CDR1 is SGHTA and CDR2 is FQGNSA.

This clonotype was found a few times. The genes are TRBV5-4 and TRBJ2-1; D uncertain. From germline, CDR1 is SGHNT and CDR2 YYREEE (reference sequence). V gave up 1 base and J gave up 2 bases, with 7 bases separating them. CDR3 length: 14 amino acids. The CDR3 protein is CASSLSGPYNEQFF. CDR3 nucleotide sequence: TGTGCCAGCAGCTTGTCGGGTCCCTACAATGAGCAGTTCTTC.

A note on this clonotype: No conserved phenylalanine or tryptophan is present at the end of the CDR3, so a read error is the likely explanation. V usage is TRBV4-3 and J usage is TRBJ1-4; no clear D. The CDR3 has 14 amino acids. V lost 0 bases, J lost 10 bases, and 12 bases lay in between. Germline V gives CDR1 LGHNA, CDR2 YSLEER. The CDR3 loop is CASSQDEWNGKLFC. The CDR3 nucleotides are TGCGCCAGCAGCCAAGATGAATGGAACGGAAAACTGTTTTGT.